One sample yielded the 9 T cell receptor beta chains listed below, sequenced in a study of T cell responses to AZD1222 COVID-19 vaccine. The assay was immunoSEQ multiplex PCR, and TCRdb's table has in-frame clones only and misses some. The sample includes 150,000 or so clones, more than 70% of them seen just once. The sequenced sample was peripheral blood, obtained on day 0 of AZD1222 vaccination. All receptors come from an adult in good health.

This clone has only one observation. CDR3 in DNA: TGTGCCAGCAGCGAGGCAGGGGTCTATGGCTACACCTTC. Protein: CASSEAGVYGYTF. The V gene is TRBV6-5, the J gene TRBJ1-2; the D gene is possibly TRBD1 (6 bases). The CDR3 covers 13 residues. Between the trimmed V and J ends, which lost 6 bases and 4 bases, there was a span of 12 bases. Looked up from germline, CDR1 is MNHEY and CDR2 is SVGAGI.

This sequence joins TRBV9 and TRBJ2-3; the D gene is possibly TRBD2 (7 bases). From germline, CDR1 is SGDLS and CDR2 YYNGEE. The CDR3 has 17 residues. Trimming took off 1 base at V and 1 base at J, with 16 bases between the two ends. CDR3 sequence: CASSVRGGEGGTDTQYF. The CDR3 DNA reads TGTGCCAGCAGCGTACGCGGCGGGGAGGGGGGCACAGATACGCAGTATTTT.

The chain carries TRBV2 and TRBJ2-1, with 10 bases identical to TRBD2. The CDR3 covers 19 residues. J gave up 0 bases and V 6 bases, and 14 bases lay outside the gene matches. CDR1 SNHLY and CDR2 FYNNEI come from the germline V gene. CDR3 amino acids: CASRDRASGGYSSYNEQFF. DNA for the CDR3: TGTGCCAGCAGGGATCGGGCTAGCGGGGGCTATAGCTCCTACAATGAGCAGTTCTTC.

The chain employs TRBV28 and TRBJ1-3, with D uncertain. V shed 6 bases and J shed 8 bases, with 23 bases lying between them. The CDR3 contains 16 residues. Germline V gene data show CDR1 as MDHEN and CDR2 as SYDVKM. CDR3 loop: CASSLNLRGPEDTIYF. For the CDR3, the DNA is TGTGCCAGCAGCTTAAACCTTAGAGGTCCGGAGGACACCATATATTTT.

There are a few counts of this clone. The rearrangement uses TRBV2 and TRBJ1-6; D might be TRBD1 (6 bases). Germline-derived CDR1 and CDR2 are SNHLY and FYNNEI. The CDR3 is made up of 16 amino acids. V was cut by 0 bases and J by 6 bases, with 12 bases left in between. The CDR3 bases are TGTGCCAGCAGTGAAGCTTCAGGGGACCTTAATTCACCCCTCCACTTT. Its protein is CASSEASGDLNSPLHF. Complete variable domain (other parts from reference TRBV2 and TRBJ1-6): EPEVTQTPSHQVTQMGQEVILRCVPISNHLYFYWYRQILGQKVEFLVSFYNNEISEKSEIFDDQFSVERPDGSNFTLKIRSTKLEDSAMYFCASSEASGDLNSPLHFGNGTRLTVT.

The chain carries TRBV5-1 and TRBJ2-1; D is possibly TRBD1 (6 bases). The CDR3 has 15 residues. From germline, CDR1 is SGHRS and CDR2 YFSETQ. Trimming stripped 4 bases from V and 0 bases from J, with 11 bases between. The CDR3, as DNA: TGCGCCAGCAGCGGGACACCCAGCTCCTACAATGAGCAGTTCTTC. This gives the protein CASSGTPSSYNEQFF.

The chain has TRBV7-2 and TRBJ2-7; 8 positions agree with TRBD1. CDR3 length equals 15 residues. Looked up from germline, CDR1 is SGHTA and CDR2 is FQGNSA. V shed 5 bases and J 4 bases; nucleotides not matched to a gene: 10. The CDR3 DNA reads TGTGCCAGCAGCCCTCGCCGACAGGGGAGGTACGAGCAGTACTTC. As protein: CASSPRRQGRYEQYF.

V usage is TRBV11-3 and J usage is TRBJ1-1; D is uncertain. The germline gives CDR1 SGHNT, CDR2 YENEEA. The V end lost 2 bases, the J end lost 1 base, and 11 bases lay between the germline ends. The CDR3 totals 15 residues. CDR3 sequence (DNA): TGTGCCAGCAGCTTAAAGAAGGGCGCGAACACTGAAGCTTTCTTT. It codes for CASSLKKGANTEAFF.

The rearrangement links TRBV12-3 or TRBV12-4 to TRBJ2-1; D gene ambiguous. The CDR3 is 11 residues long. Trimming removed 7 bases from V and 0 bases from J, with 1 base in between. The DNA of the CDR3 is TGTGCCAGCACCTCCTACAATGAGCAGTTCTTC. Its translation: CASTSYNEQFF.